One T cell receptor beta chain is described in this entry. Its antigen is currently unknown. Germline assignment: CDR1 SGHRS and CDR2 YFSETQ. The CDR3 extends over 14 amino acids. V lost 0 bases to trimming and J lost 7 bases, with 11 bases between them. Some clones are missing from TCRdb's copy, which holds only in-frame ones; the method was immunoSEQ multiplex PCR. The sample yields some 2,000,000 clones, more than 90% seen once. The data are from a study of shared clonotypes between healthy human individuals. Broader study findings: In four donors, about 5% of naive CD4 clonotypes appeared in common.

This clonotype was obtained from a man aged 18-30 years in good health. Sequencing used naive CD4+ T cells sorted from blood. Subset defined: CD45RA+ positively selected. V is TRBV5-1 and J is TRBJ2-1; D is possibly TRBD2 (6 bases). The CDR3 loop reads CASSLAVEGNEQFF. The CDR3 DNA reads as TGCGCCAGCAGCTTGGCCGTGGAGGGGAATGAGCAGTTCTTC.